The sequence of this T cell receptor (beta chain) was determined in a study of shared clonotypes between healthy human individuals. Study-wide background: Donor composition was a couple of women and three men, aged 18 to 49. CD4 naive cells filled three plates per donor, CD4 memory three, CD8 naive two and CD8 memory one.

Method: immunoSEQ multiplex PCR; TCRdb's copy keeps in-frame clones and lacks some. The sample yields over a million clones, approximately 96% seen once. This clone appeared once. Antigen specificity is unknown. Notes on the study in general: When compared with the clonotypes that were shared by all four sorted-subset donors, the non-shared clonotypes turned out to have lower generation probabilities. Blood was the only sampled material, and tissue repertoires likely differ.

V was clipped by 8 bases and J by 6 bases, with 13 bases between them. Germline CDR1 reads MNHEY; CDR2 reads SVGAGI. The CDR3 has 13 residues. The clonotype comes from a man between 25 and 39 years old in good health. Source material: naive CD4+ T cells sorted from blood. As for subset: CD45RA+ positively selected. V is TRBV6-5 and J is TRBJ2-2, with D tentatively TRBD1 or TRBD2 (6 bases each). The CDR3 loop is CASHQGGSGELFF. The CDR3 DNA is TGTGCCAGCCATCAAGGGGGGTCCGGGGAGCTGTTTTTT.